These T cell receptor beta chains were read from a single sample in a study of graft-versus-host responses after intestinal transplantation. Libraries were prepared by immunoSEQ multiplex PCR; TCRdb keeps only in-frame clonotypes and omits some of them. The sample comprises some 31,000 clones, around 90% of which are singletons, and more than 9% rests with the top ten. Sequencing used PBMCs, obtained 450 to 460 days after intestinal transplantation. The receptors were sampled from a human patient who received an intestinal transplant, so some T cells may come from the graft donor. Each CDR3 is given with its conserved first and last residue. Each record gives: clone size, J gene, V gene, D gene, CDR3 protein, CDR3 DNA. The D gene is left open where the match is weak. Clone size is stated in some rows and not others, as once, few, many or a class when expanded.

>-|TRBJ1-2|TRBV6-5|-
CASSYSASGTYGYTF
TGTGCCAGCAGTTACTCGGCATCTGGGACATATGGCTACACCTTC
>-|TRBJ2-7|TRBV11-2|TRBD2
CASSSMKGLVYEQYF
TGTGCCAGCAGCTCGATGAAGGGACTAGTTTACGAGCAGTACTTC
>few|TRBJ1-1|TRBV6-1|-
CASTRDNTEAFF
TGTGCCAGCACTAGGGACAACACTGAAGCTTTCTTT
>-|TRBJ2-7|TRBV20-1|-
CSASSSYEQYF
TGCAGTGCTAGCTCCTCCTACGAGCAGTACTTC
>-|TRBJ2-5|TRBV5-4|-
CASSASPRDSMGETQYF
TGTGCCAGCAGCGCCTCCCCGCGGGATAGCATGGGGGAGACCCAGTACTTC
>-|TRBJ2-3|TRBV7-9|-
CASSLEVGPDTQYF
TGTGCCAGCAGCTTAGAGGTCGGCCCAGATACGCAGTATTTT
>-|TRBJ1-1|TRBV4-1|TRBD1
CASSPGQARMNTEAFF
TGCGCCAGCAGCCCCGGACAGGCTCGAATGAACACTGAAGCTTTCTTT
>-|TRBJ1-1|TRBV9|-
CASSVGVTTGTSFTEAFF
TGTGCCAGCAGCGTTGGGGTTACGACAGGAACTAGTTTCACTGAAGCTTTCTTT
>-|TRBJ2-3|TRBV12-2|-
CASRLSPLLAGAISTDTQYF
TGTGCAAGTCGCCTAAGCCCCCTACTAGCGGGGGCCATTAGCACAGATACGCAGTATTTT
>-|TRBJ2-2|TRBV30|-
CAWRQGYTGELFF
TGTGCCTGGAGACAGGGATACACCGGGGAGCTGTTTTTT
>-|TRBJ1-2|TRBV19|-
CASSPSRLRDSYLRNYGYTF
TGTGCCAGTAGCCCCTCACGGCTCCGGGACTCTTACTTACGGAACTATGGCTACACCTTC
>-|TRBJ2-3|TRBV11-2|-
CASSLRGASTDTQYF
TGTGCCAGCAGCTTACGGGGGGCTAGCACAGATACGCAGTATTTT
>-|TRBJ2-1|TRBV15|TRBD2
CATSRDVSSGSSYNEQFF
TGTGCCACCAGCAGAGATGTGTCTAGCGGAAGCTCCTACAATGAGCAGTTCTTC
>-|TRBJ1-5|TRBV7-2|-
CASSLAAHFSNQPQHF
TGTGCCAGCAGCTTAGCAGCGCATTTTAGCAATCAGCCCCAGCATTTT
>-|TRBJ2-2|TRBV14|-
CASSQIRGMGTGELFF
TGTGCCAGCAGCCAAATTCGGGGTATGGGCACCGGGGAGCTGTTTTTT
>-|TRBJ1-6|TRBV28|-
CASSLTRTHNSPLHF
TGTGCCAGCAGTCTCACGCGGACCCATAATTCACCCCTCCACTTT
>-|TRBJ1-4|TRBV25-1|-
CASSELGGYEKLFF
TGTGCCAGCAGTGAATTGGGGGGTTATGAAAAACTGTTTTTT
>-|TRBJ2-1|TRBV4-1|TRBD2
CASSQVGPGLGRDEQFF
TGCGCCAGCAGCCAGGTGGGACCGGGACTAGGAAGGGATGAGCAGTTCTTC
>-|TRBJ1-3|TRBV30|TRBD1
CAWSVPQYGQGISGNTIYF
TGTGCCTGGAGTGTCCCCCAATACGGACAGGGGATTTCTGGAAACACCATATATTTT
>-|TRBJ2-7|TRBV6-5|TRBD2
CASSYRLAGVNEQYF
TGTGCCAGCAGTTACCGGCTTGCGGGGGTCAACGAGCAGTACTTC
>-|TRBJ2-7|TRBV27|-
CASSSDYEQYF
TGTGCCAGCAGTTCTGATTACGAGCAGTACTTC
>-|TRBJ2-4|TRBV11-2|-
CASSVNSANIQYF
TGTGCCAGCAGCGTTAACTCGGCGAACATTCAGTACTTC